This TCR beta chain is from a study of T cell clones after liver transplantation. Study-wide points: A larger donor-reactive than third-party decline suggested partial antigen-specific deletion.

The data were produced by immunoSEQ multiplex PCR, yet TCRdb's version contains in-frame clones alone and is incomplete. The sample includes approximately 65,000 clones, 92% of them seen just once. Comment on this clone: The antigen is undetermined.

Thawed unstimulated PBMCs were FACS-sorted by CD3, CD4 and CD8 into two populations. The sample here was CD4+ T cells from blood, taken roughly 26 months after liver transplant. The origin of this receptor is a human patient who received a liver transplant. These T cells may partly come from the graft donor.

CDR3 sequence: CASSFLTGMTSEQYF. Written as DNA, the CDR3 is TGTGCCAGCAGCTTTCTGACAGGGATGACCTCCGAGCAGTACTTC. The chain has TRBV11-2 and TRBJ2-7, with TRBD1 identical over 7 bases. The V segment lost 3 bases and the J segment 6 bases; nucleotides outside the gene matches: 11. Germline V gene sequence: CDR1 SGHAT, CDR2 FQNNGV. The CDR3 is made up of 15 amino acids.